This T cell receptor beta chain was found in a study of cytomegalovirus exposure and HLA in healthy donors (dated by TCRdb to about 2017). As for the study more broadly: An earlier analysis of roughly 570 of the donors reported 250 to 300 Gb of sequence data and roughly 120 million unique TCR beta sequences obtained from approximately 180 million T cells. About 330 gigabases of sequencing data and around 88 million unique TCR sequences made up an early release that covered around 640 HLA-typed donors. The genetic ancestry cluster associated with self-reported Caucasian donors included about four fifths of the roughly 400 genotyped donors. The study aimed to test whether cataloging public T cell receptors could reveal signatures of past pathogen exposure. Using immunosequencing, the study profiled T cell repertoires from 666 subjects and related those repertoires to cytomegalovirus serostatus. Besides the first cohort of more than 650 subjects, a separate validation cohort made up of around 120 different subjects was used. To predict cytomegalovirus infection status, the study combined high-throughput TCR immunosequencing, statistical association of individual TCRs with disease status, and machine learning. A later analysis re-analyzed previously published TCR beta repertoires from roughly 630 donors and added high-resolution HLA genotyping to study TCR occurrence patterns. In the later analysis, no new phenotypic data were used to find candidate immune exposures; instead, reliance was placed on TCR beta sequences and their occurrence across donors. An earlier analysis of approximately 630 of the donors applied high-throughput TCR beta sequencing to assess whether each TCR beta V gene segment acted as functional or pseudogenic. Donor age, sex, ethnicity and CMV serostatus were collected together with the repertoire data. A later genetic analysis took genome-wide SNP genotypes for about 65% of the roughly 670 donors and used that subset as a discovery cohort. All discovery cohort repertoires had been generated using a single sequencing platform. HLA typing included class I and class II loci at four-digit resolution. Typing coverage differed by locus: A, B, C, DRB1 and DQB1 were typed in roughly 620-630 donors, DQA1 in 500 to 550, DPA1 in around 610, and DPB1 in about 450. Roughly five DR-DQ haplotypes were handled as single units for association and clustering, since linkage in the cohort was strong. Among some 400 genotyped donors of the cohort, an average of roughly 230,000 unique TCR beta nucleotide sequences was sequenced per donor, of which 15% to 20% were non-productive. General findings and caveats noted by the study authors: Because counts were too low, more than 15 rarely observed V segments, including chromosome 9 orphons, were excluded from the earlier analysis of around 590 of the donors. HLA typing was unavailable for some donors at each locus, so association tests used only the typed subset. A group of highly shared sequence variants was considered likely to be a technical artifact of the sequencing pipeline. In a later analysis, HLA-associated TCR beta chains were found to be more clonally expanded and to have lower generation probabilities than equally common non-associated chains. Roughly uniform sequencing depth across donors was assumed in presence/absence analyses, although this assumption may not hold. A later analysis reported that several top co-occurrence clusters appeared linked to parvovirus B19, influenza, CMV and Epstein-Barr virus. While some public TCRs were present in many individuals, most TCR sequences turned up only very rarely across donors. According to a later analysis, most CMV-associated TCR beta chains appeared to be HLA-restricted, and the HLA associations seemed to be driven largely by CMV exposure. The 87-base-pair reads could not distinguish some IMGT-functional V segments, including TRBV6-2 and TRBV6-3, so those segments were excluded. A total of around 150 TCR beta chains were listed by the study as associated with cytomegalovirus. A later genetic analysis associated a missense DCLRE1C variant with V-gene and J-gene trimming of TCR beta chains, and an independent cohort replicated the association. It was suggested by the authors that the approach could potentially be generalized to other disease states and immunological phenotypes. For the cohort, immune exposure information was limited to CMV serostatus. Assigning TCR associations to individual alleles was difficult when HLA alleles, especially DR and DQ, strongly co-occurred. A further reported finding was that TCR beta sequences accurately predicted the HLA-A and HLA-B alleles for most subjects in the first cohort. In a later analysis, the rate of TCR association differed among HLA loci, with DRB1 alleles having the most associated TCRs and HLA-C alleles having the fewest. This cohort had only TCR beta chains sequenced, and the lack of alpha or paired-chain data limited which features could be detected. In a later genetic analysis, fewer N-insertions in productive TCRs were reported among donors in an Asian-associated ancestry cluster than the roughly 710-donor mean. The classifier was reported to diagnose cytomegalovirus status with high specificity and sensitivity in both the original and validation cohorts. In a later analysis, around 17,000 TCR beta sequences were associated with specific HLA alleles at a false discovery rate of 0.05. In an earlier analysis of more than 500 of the donors, most TCR beta V segments appeared in productive rearrangements about 90% or about 30% of the time, broadly matching IMGT annotations. Linkage disequilibrium might explain the correlated functional status among segregating V segments, but an unknown experimental factor could not be excluded. In vitro tests confirmed that a few of the cytomegalovirus-associated TCR beta chains recognize cytomegalovirus antigens.

According to the germline V gene (reference sequence), CDR1 reads DFQATT and CDR2 reads SNEGSKA. V was cut back by 0 bases and J by 7 bases, leaving a gap of 7 bases between them. The CDR3 starts with the cysteine, ends with the phenylalanine, and has 11 residues. CDR3 DNA only is kept here, 33 bases in frame from base 1. For this clone: Its antigen has not been determined. Base quality data are lacking; no much larger clone is found one base away.

The cohort consisted of 600 to 750 healthy bone marrow donors. At the time of sampling, every cohort member was nominally healthy, though immune exposures that went unrecorded were likely present. The donor was CMV seropositive and belonged to the group of more than 250 seropositive cohort members. A peripheral blood sample was collected from each donor, and TCR beta sequencing was performed on peripheral blood mononuclear cells. The Qiagen DNeasy Blood Extraction Kit was used to extract genomic DNA from the blood cell samples. Library preparation used the immunoSEQ multiplex PCR assay. The multiplex PCR relied on a mix of 60 forward primers for TCR Vbeta segments and 13 reverse primers for TCR Jbeta segments. The CDR3 region of rearranged TCR beta genes was amplified from genomic DNA with a multiplex PCR assay. The amplified TCR beta libraries were sequenced on the Illumina HiSeq System as 87-base-pair reads. Turning to the authors' computational methods: A later analysis counted about 80 million unique TCR beta chains across the roughly 700 repertoires, and around 9.9 million of these chains were shared by at least two donors. To remove PCR and sequencing errors, raw reads were error-corrected and collapsed into unique sequences using a nearest-neighbor algorithm that merged closely related sequences. Alignment of CDR3 sequences to IMGT reference sequences was used to assign V, D and J gene segments. For a sequence to be retained, a match of at least six nucleotides was required to both a V gene segment and a J gene segment. A rearrangement counted as productive if the CDR3 had no stop codons and remained in frame with V and J, and every other rearrangement counted as non-productive. CDR3 was defined according to IMGT convention as the region running from the second conserved V-encoded cysteine to the conserved J-encoded phenylalanine. Sequences without an unambiguous match to a single V gene segment were excluded from the earlier analysis of almost 600 of the donors. In an earlier analysis of several hundred of the donors, a V segment was called functional when productive rearrangements were above 56.7%, and segregating when the standard deviation between donors exceeded 5%. A statistical classification framework was built to diagnose cytomegalovirus status from the catalog of TCR beta chain sequences. In a later analysis, V and J genes were assigned by comparing TCR nucleotide sequences against IMGT/GENE-DB human TR gene sequences. Using the TCRdist pipeline, a later analysis assigned CDR3 sequences along with most-parsimonious VDJ recombination scenarios. In a later analysis, each TCR beta chain was defined by its CDR3 amino acid sequence together with its V-gene family, and reads lacking a unique V-gene family were excluded. As a way to deal with suspected cross-contamination and a sequencing artifact, a later analysis dropped nearly 600 nucleotide sequences that were highly shared and had low generation probability. In a later analysis, a clonal expansion index was calculated for each public chain from normalized within-repertoire ranks of inferred template counts. In a later analysis, generation probabilities were computed using a VDJ recombination model fitted to out-of-frame rearrangements, and the results were checked against IGoR. A later analysis scored TCR-TCR, TCR-HLA and TCR-CMV co-occurrence with hypergeometric tests, applying a repertoire-size bias correction to TCR pairs. A later analysis estimated false discovery rates by permuting HLA or CMV assignments 20 times. In a later analysis, co-occurring TCRs were grouped using DBSCAN, and TCRdist sequence similarity was added for clustering within HLA-allele-positive subsets. Repertoires with fewer than 30,000 or more than 120,000 public chains were left out of co-occurrence clustering, as were about 5 repertoires with anomalous nucleotide sharing. Drawn from immuneACCESS, this table holds only the in-frame rearrangements with V and J called that TCRdb kept. Clones are partly lost; checked studies trace under half to an unresolved V gene and leave the rest unexplained. The V and J calls and the clone size are those of that table, but D and trimming were determined from the DNA. The sample includes more than 95,000 clones, with roughly 74% observed a single time. The top ten hold about 4.4% of the sample.

Recombination linked TRBV20-1 to TRBJ2-7; the D gene is unclear. Sequencing was done on a sample of PBMCs. The receptor comes from a woman between 45 and 60 years old in good health and CMV-seropositive. DNA sequence: TGCAGTGCTAGAGACCCGCAGGAGCAGTACTTC. This gives the protein CSARDPQEQYF.